This TCR beta chain was recorded in a study of beta chain features in type 1 diabetes. Regarding the study as a whole: VDJ junctions from type 1 diabetes patients carried fewer insertions and larger deletions.

This clone has more than one count but fewer than ten. What it recognizes is unknown. The CDR3 is made up of 13 amino acids. Germline V CDR1 and CDR2: SGHRS, YFSETQ. J was trimmed by 6 bases and V by 5 bases; bases with no gene match: 4. Expressed TCRB transcripts were sequenced, since all the RNA that had been isolated was reverse transcribed. Some clones are missing from TCRdb's copy, which holds only in-frame ones; the method was immunoSEQ multiplex PCR. The repertoire has 600,000 to 650,000 clones, around a sixth of them found once; the top ten carry 0.093%. The sequence was collected from a man aged 18 to 30 in good health. This chain uses TRBV5-1 with TRBJ2-2; TRBD1 aligns across 7 bases. Material: naive CD4+ T cells from blood. CDR3 sequence (DNA): TGCGCCAGCAGTGGAGACAGGGCCGGGGAGCTGTTTTTT. Translation: CASSGDRAGELFF.